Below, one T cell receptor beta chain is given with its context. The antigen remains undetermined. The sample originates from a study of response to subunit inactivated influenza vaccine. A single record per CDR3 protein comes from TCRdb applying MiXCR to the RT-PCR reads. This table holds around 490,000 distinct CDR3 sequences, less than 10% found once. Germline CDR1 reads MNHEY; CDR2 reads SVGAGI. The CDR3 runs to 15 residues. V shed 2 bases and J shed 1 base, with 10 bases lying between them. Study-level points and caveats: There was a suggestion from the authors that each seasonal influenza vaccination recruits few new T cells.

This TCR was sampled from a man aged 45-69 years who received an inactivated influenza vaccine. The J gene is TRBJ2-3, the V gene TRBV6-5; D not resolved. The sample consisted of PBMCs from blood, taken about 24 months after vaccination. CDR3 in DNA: TGTGCCAGCAGTTACGGGCGGTGGGGCACAGATACGCAGTATTTT. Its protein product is CASSYGRWGTDTQYF.